Below, 14 T cell receptor beta chains from the same sample are listed, as sequenced in a study of beta chain features in type 1 diabetes. Investigators reverse transcribed all isolated RNA, so they sequenced expressed TCRB transcripts. The assay was immunoSEQ multiplex PCR, and TCRdb's table has in-frame clones only and misses some. The repertoire holds about 320,000 clones, 14% seen once, with roughly 7% in the top ten. Sequencing was carried out using central memory CD4+ T cells from blood. These receptors originate from a man under 40 in good health.

V and J are TRBV6-6 and TRBJ2-2, with unresolved D. The CDR3 has 13 amino acids. Germline assignment: CDR1 MNHNY and CDR2 SVGAGI (reference sequence). V lost 5 bases and J lost 6, with 10 bases in between. In nucleotides, the CDR3 is TGTGCCAGCAGTGGAGCGATTCCCGGGGAGCTGTTTTTT. Translated, it gives CASSGAIPGELFF.

The CDR3 protein is CASNNRDGYTF. CDR3 nucleotide sequence: TGTGCCAGCAACAACAGGGATGGCTACACCTTC. The chain has TRBV7-2 and TRBJ1-2, with D possibly being TRBD1 (6 bases). Germline V CDR1 and CDR2: SGHTA, FQGNSA. The CDR3 is 11 residues long. Trimming removed 7 bases at V and 6 bases at J, with 9 bases between.

The DNA of the CDR3 is TGTGCCAGTATGTCTGGTTTAGCGGGAGTGACAGATACGCAGTATTTT. Residues: CASMSGLAGVTDTQYF. The chain has TRBV19 and TRBJ2-3, with 9 bases lining up with TRBD2. In germline, CDR1 is LNHDA, CDR2 SQIVND (reference sequence). Germline trimming cut 7 bases from V and 3 bases from J; bases unmatched to any gene: 11. This CDR3 region has 16 residues.

A word on this clone: The same CDR3 is also encoded by other DNA sequences in this sample. The rearrangement joins TRBV7-2 to TRBJ2-2, with 8 bases matching TRBD1. CDR3 length equals 15 residues. The V and J ends lost 5 bases and 1 base, in that order; junction bases with no gene match: 3. Germline assignment: CDR1 SGHTA and CDR2 FQGNSA. The DNA for the CDR3 is TGTGCCAGCAGCCTGGGGACAGGGAACACCGGGGAGCTGTTTTTT. Translating it yields CASSLGTGNTGELFF.

This clone showed up many times. The chain recombines TRBV5-4 with TRBJ2-6, with D maybe TRBD2 (5 bases). Germline values: CDR1 SGHNT, CDR2 YYREEE (reference sequence). V was cut by 3 bases and J by 9 bases, with 10 bases left in between. The CDR3 sequence is 13 residues long. As DNA, the CDR3 is TGTGCCAGCAGCTGGACTCCCGTCAACGTCCTGACTTTC. Translation: CASSWTPVNVLTF.

This sequence joins TRBV5-6 and TRBJ2-5; unclear D gene. The germline V gene encodes CDR1 SGHDT and CDR2 YYEEEE. The length of the CDR3 is 14 residues. V lost 2 bases, J lost 4 bases, and 12 bases lay in between. The CDR3 coding sequence is TGTGCCAGCAGCTTCTTTCCATTTCGAGAGACCCAGTACTTC. Encoded protein: CASSFFPFRETQYF.

This clone occurred once. The V call is TRBV28, the J call TRBJ1-2; D not certain. Germline V gives CDR1 MDHEN, CDR2 SYDVKM. The ends were cut back, 11 bases at V and 8 bases at J, with 24 bases in the middle. The CDR3 covers 14 residues. CDR3 amino acids: CASQSGNTGRGYTF. The CDR3 nucleotides read TGTGCCTCCCAGTCCGGAAACACTGGCAGAGGCTACACCTTC.

J is TRBJ2-2 and V is TRBV18; D uncertain. The CDR3 length is 15 residues. V was pared by 0 bases and J by 8 bases, with 13 bases between. Per germline, CDR1 KGHSH and CDR2 LQKENI. CDR3 amino acids: CASSPPFRAVGELFF. The CDR3 DNA reads TGTGCCAGCTCACCACCCTTCCGGGCTGTGGGGGAGCTGTTTTTT.

The chain uses TRBV6-6 and TRBJ2-3; a possible D gene is TRBD2 (5 bases). The CDR3 length is 15 residues. Germline CDR1 MNHNY, CDR2 SVGAGI (reference sequence). The V end lost 4 bases, the J end lost 0 bases, and 11 bases lay between the germline ends. The DNA of the CDR3 is TGTGCCAGCAGTTCCCTTCGGGGTAGCACAGATACGCAGTATTTT. Protein: CASSSLRGSTDTQYF.

The sample holds a few counts of this clone. The germline gene is not matched at one end of the junction; a read error may be the cause. The V call is TRBV27, the J call TRBJ1-4; D not resolved. This CDR3 is built from 14 residues. The germline V gene has CDR1 MNHEY and CDR2 SMNVEV (reference sequence). The CDR3 DNA reads as TGTGCCAGCAGCCGGCCGGGAACTAATGAAAAACTGCTTTTT. Its protein is CASSRPGTNEKLLF.

The rearrangement links TRBV6-5 to TRBJ2-1; D is possibly TRBD2 (5 bases). CDR1 and CDR2 from the germline V gene are MNHEY and SVGAGI. V lost 2 bases and J lost 8, with 13 bases in between. CDR3 length: 14 amino acids. For the CDR3, the DNA is TGTGCCAGCAGTTACAGAGGAGCGGAGGATGAGCAGTTCTTC. Translating gives CASSYRGAEDEQFF.

This clone was detected a few times. CDR3 sequence (DNA): TGTGCCAGCAGCTTATCTGGGACTATCCAAGAGACCCAGTACTTC. Amino acid sequence: CASSLSGTIQETQYF. The chain joins TRBV7-3 to TRBJ2-5; 7 bases line up with TRBD2. The CDR3 has 15 amino acids. V was pared by 2 bases and J by 1 base, with 4 bases of the junction left unmatched. Germline CDR1 SGHTA, CDR2 FQGTGA.

CDR3 DNA sequence: TGTGCCAGCAGCGTCGTGGATTACGGGGAGCTGTTTTTT. Its translation is CASSVVDYGELFF. V is TRBV9 and J is TRBJ2-2, with D uncertain. CDR1 SGDLS and CDR2 YYNGEE come from the germline V gene. The CDR3 is made up of 13 amino acids. Trimming stripped 2 bases from V and 7 bases from J, with 9 bases between.

This clone was seen a handful of times. V usage is TRBV9 and J usage is TRBJ2-5, with 14 bases that match TRBD2. In germline, CDR1 is SGDLS, CDR2 YYNGEE. This CDR3 is 16 amino acids long. Trimming at V came to 3 bases and at J to 5 bases, leaving 6 bases not matched to a gene. CDR3 sequence: CASSAGLAGGVETQYF. DNA of the CDR3: TGTGCCAGCAGCGCAGGACTAGCGGGGGGCGTCGAGACCCAGTACTTC.